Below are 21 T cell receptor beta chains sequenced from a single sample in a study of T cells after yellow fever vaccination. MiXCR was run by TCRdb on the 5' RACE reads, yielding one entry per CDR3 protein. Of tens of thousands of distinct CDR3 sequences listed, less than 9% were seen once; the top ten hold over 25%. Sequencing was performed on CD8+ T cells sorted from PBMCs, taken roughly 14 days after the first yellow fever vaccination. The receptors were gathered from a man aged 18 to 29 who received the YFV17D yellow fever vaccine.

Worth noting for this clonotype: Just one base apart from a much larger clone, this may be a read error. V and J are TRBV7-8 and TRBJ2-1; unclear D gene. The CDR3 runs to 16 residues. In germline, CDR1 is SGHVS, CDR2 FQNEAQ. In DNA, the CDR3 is TGTGGCAGCAGCTTAGTCCCACTAAGCTCCTACAATGAGCAGTTCTTC. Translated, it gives CGSSLVPLSSYNEQFF.

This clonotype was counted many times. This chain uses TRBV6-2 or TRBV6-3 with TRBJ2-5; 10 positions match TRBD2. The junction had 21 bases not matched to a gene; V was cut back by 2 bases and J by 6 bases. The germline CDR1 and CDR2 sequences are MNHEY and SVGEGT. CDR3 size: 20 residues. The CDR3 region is CASSYTQPLSGGAWAQTQYF. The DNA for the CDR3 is TGTGCCAGCAGTTACACCCAGCCTCTAAGCGGGGGGGCTTGGGCACAGACCCAGTACTTC.

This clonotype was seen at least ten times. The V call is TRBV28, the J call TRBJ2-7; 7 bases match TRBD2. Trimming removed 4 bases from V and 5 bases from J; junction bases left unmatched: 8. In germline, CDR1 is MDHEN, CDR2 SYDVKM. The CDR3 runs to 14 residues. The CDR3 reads CASSSRLASHEQYV. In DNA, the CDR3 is TGTGCCAGCAGTTCGAGACTAGCTTCCCACGAGCAGTACGTC.

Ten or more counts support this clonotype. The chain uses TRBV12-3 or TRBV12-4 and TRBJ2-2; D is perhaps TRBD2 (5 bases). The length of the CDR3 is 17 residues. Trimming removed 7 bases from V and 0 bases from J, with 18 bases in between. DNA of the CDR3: TGTGCCAGCACCATACTAGGGCTCTCCGCGAACACCGGGGAGCTGTTTTTT. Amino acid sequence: CASTILGLSANTGELFF.

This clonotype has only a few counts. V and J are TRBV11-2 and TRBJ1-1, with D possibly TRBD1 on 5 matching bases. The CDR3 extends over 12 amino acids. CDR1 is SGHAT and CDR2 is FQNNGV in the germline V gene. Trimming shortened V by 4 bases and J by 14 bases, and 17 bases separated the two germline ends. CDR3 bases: TGTGCCAGCAGCTCAAGGGGTGAAGCGATGTTCTTT. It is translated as CASSSRGEAMFF.

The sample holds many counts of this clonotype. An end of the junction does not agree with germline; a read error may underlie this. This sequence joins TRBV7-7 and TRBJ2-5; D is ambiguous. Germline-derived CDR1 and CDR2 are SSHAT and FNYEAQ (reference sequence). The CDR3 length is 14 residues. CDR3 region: CASSVTVNQETQYF. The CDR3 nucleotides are TGTGCTAGCAGCGTGACCGTCAACCAAGAGACCCAGTACTTC.

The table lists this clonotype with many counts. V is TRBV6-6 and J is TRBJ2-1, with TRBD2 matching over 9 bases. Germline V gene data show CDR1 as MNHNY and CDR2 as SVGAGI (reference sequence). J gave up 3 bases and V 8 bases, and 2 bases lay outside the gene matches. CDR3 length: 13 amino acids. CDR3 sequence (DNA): TGTGCCAGCCTAGCGGGGAGCTACAATGAGCAGTTCTTC. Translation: CASLAGSYNEQFF.

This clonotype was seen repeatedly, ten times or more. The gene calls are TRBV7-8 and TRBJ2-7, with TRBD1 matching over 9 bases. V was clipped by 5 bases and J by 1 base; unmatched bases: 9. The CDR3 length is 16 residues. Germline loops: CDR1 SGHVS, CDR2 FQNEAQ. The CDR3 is CASSTYRGQASYEQYV. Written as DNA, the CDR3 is TGTGCCAGCAGCACTTACAGGGGGCAAGCTTCCTACGAGCAGTACGTC.

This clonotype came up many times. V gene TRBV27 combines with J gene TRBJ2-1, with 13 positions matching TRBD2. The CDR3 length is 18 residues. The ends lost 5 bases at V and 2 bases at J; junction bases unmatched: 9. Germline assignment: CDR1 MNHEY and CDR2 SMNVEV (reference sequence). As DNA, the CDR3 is TGTGCCAGCAGTGCTGGGACTAGCGGGGAGACACCCTACAATGAGCAGTTCTTC. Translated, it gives CASSAGTSGETPYNEQFF.

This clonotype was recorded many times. The DNA for the CDR3 is TGTGCCAGCACTCTCGGGAACACTGAAGCTTTCTTT. This translates into CASTLGNTEAFF. This chain links TRBV12-3 or TRBV12-4 with TRBJ1-1; D not certain. This CDR3 is 12 amino acids long. The V and J ends lost 7 bases and 1 base respectively, with 7 bases between them.

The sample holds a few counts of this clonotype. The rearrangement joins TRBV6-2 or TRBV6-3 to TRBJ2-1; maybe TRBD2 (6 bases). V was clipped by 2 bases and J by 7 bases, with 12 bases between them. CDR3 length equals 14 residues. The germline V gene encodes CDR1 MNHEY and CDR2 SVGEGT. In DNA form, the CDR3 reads TGTGCCAGCAGTTACGTGGTGGGGGGAAATGAGCAGTTCTTC. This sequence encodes CASSYVVGGNEQFF.

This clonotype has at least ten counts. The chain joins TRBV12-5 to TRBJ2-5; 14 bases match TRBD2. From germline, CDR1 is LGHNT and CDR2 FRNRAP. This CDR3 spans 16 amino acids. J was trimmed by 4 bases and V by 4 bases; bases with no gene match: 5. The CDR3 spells CASGSSGLAGGETQYF. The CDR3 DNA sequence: TGTGCTAGTGGTTCTTCAGGACTAGCGGGGGGAGAGACCCAGTACTTC.

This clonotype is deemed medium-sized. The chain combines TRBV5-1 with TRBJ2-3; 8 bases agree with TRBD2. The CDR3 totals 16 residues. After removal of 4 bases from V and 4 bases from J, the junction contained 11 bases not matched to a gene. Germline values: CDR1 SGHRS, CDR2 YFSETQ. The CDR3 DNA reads TGCGCCAGCAGCCCCAGTATAGCGGGGTTCCCAGATACGCAGTATTTT. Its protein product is CASSPSIAGFPDTQYF.

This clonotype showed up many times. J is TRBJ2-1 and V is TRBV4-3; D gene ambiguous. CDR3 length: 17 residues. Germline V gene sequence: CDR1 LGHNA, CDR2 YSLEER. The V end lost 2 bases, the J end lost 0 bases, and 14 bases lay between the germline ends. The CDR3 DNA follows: TGCGCCAGCAGCCAATCTGAAACCGGTAGCTCCTACAATGAGCAGTTCTTC. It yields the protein CASSQSETGSSYNEQFF.

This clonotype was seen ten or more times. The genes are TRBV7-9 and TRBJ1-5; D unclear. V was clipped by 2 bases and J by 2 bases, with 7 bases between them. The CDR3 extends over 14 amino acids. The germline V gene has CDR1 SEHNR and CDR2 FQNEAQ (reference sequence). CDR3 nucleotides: TGTGCCAGCAGCTTAAAGGGAGGCAATCAGCCCCAGCATTTT. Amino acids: CASSLKGGNQPQHF.

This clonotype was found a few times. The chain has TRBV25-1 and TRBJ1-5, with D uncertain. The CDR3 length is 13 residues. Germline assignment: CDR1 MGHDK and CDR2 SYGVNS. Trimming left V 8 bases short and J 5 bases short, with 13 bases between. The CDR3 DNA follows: TGTGCCAGCTCCCCGCTTGGGGATCAGCCCCAGCATTTT. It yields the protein CASSPLGDQPQHF.

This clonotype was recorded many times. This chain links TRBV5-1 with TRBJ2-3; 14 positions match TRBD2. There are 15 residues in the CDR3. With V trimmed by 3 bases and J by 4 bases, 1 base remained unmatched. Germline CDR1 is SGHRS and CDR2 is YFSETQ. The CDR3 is CASSSGLAGADTQYF. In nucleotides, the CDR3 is TGCGCCAGCAGCTCGGGACTAGCGGGGGCAGATACGCAGTATTTT.

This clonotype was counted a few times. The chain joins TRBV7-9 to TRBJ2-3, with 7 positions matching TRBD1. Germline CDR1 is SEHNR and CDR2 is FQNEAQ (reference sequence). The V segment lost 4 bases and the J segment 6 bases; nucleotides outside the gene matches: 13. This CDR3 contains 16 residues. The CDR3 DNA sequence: TGTGCCAGCAGCTCGTCAACAGGGGTTTTGTTGGATACGCAGTATTTT. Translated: CASSSSTGVLLDTQYF.

CDR3 amino acids: CASSLAGSNIQYF. The DNA of the CDR3 is TGTGCCAGCAGTTTAGCGGGCAGTAACATTCAGTACTTC. The rearrangement uses TRBV12-3 or TRBV12-4 and TRBJ2-4; D is uncertain. V was shortened by 0 bases and J by 7 bases, with 7 bases between the two germline ends. CDR3 length: 13 amino acids.

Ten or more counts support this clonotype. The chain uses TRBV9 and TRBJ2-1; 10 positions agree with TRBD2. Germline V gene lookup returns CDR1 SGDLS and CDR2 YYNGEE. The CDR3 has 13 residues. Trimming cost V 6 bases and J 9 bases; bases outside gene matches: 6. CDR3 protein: CASTAGGTAEQFF. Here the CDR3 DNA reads TGTGCCAGCACAGCGGGGGGGACCGCTGAGCAGTTCTTC.

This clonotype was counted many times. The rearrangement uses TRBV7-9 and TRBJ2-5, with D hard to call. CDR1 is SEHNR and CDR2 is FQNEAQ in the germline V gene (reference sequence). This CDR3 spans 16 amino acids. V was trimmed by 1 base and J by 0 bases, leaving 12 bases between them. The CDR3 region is CASSLEKGIDQETQYF. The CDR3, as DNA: TGTGCCAGCAGCTTAGAAAAGGGAATTGACCAAGAGACCCAGTACTTC.